This T cell receptor beta chain derives from a study of blood T cell repertoires in COVID-19. TCRdb's table, derived via immunoSEQ multiplex PCR, lists solely in-frame clones and lacks some. The table has some 120,000 clones, about 70% seen once. The CDR3 is 15 amino acids. Trimming shortened V by 7 bases and J by 3 bases, and 19 bases separated the two germline ends. Germline V lookup: CDR1 LNHDA, CDR2 SQIVND (reference sequence). Sample: peripheral blood. The genes are TRBV19 and TRBJ2-7, with a tentative D call TRBD2 (6 bases). The receptor's source is a woman in her 70s with acute or convalescent COVID-19. CDR3: CASTGGTGGHYEQYF. The CDR3 DNA follows: TGTGCCAGTACGGGTGGGACCGGAGGGCACTACGAGCAGTACTTC.